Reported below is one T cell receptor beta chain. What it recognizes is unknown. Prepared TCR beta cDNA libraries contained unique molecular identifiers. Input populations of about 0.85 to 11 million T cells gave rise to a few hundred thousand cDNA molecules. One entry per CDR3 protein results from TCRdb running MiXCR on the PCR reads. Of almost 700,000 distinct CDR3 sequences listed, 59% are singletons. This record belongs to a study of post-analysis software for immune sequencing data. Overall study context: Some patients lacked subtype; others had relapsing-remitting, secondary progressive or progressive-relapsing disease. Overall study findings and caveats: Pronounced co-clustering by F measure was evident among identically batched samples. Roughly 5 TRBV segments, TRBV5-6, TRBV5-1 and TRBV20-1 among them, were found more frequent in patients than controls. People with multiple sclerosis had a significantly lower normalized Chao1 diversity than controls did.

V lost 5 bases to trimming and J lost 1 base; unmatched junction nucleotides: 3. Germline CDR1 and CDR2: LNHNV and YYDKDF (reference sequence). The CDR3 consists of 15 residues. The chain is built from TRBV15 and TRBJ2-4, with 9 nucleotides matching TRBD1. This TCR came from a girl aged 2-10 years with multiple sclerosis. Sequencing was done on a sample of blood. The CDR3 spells CATSGQGKAKNIQYF. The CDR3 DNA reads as TGTGCCACCAGCGGACAGGGGAAGGCCAAAAACATTCAGTACTTC.